These 13 T cell receptor beta chains originate from one sample sequenced in a study of shared clonotypes between healthy human individuals. TCRdb's table, derived via immunoSEQ multiplex PCR, lists solely in-frame clones and lacks some. The sample includes over 800,000 clones, 90% to 95% of them seen just once. Terminally differentiated effector memory CD45RA+ cells were excluded by CCR7 positive selection of CD45RO-negative cells. Material for sequencing was naive CD8+ T cells sorted from blood. The source of these receptors is a man aged 30-40 years in good health.

The V gene is TRBV11-2, the J gene TRBJ2-7; 7 nucleotides match TRBD2. Unmatched junction bases numbered 10, after V lost 5 bases and J lost 3 bases. CDR3 length: 15 residues. CDR1 and CDR2 (germline): SGHAT, FQNNGV. DNA for the CDR3: TGTGCCAGCAGCCCATGGACTAGTGGGTTCTACGAGCAGTACTTC. Amino acids: CASSPWTSGFYEQYF.

The chain has TRBV28 and TRBJ2-3; D may correspond to TRBD1 or TRBD2 (7 bases each). V lost 2 bases and J lost 4, with 16 bases in between. The CDR3 runs 16 residues. Per the germline V gene, CDR1 is MDHEN and CDR2 is SYDVKM. This chain's CDR3 is CASSLRGRGQADTQYF. In DNA, the CDR3 is TGTGCCAGCAGTTTAAGGGGGCGGGGGCAGGCAGATACGCAGTATTTT.

This clone came up a few times. This rearrangement joins TRBV7-9 to TRBJ2-5; TRBD2 is a possible D gene (6 bases). The germline V gene has CDR1 SEHNR and CDR2 FQNEAQ (reference sequence). Trimming took off 5 bases at V and 7 bases at J, with 14 bases between the two ends. There are 13 residues in the CDR3. In nucleotides, the CDR3 is TGTGCCAGCAGCCCCGGGACTCCAGGGACCCAGTACTTC. Residues: CASSPGTPGTQYF.

The gene calls are TRBV19 and TRBJ2-7, with D tentatively TRBD1 (6 bases). Trimming stripped 2 bases from V and 4 bases from J, with 12 bases between. The germline V gene has CDR1 LNHDA and CDR2 SQIVND (reference sequence). The CDR3 runs 14 residues. Written as DNA, the CDR3 is TGTGCCAGTAGTATATCAGGGGTTGCGTACGAGCAGTACTTC. It encodes CASSISGVAYEQYF.

The chain carries TRBV7-8 and TRBJ2-3; D unresolved. V lost 4 bases, J lost 2 bases, and 7 bases lay in between. Per germline, CDR1 SGHVS and CDR2 FQNEAQ. The CDR3 has 13 residues. The CDR3 region is CASSSDPTDTQYF. As DNA, the CDR3 is TGTGCCAGCAGCTCTGATCCCACAGATACGCAGTATTTT.

The chain carries TRBV5-1 and TRBJ1-4; D is unclear. The length of the CDR3 is 15 residues. Trimming stripped 0 bases from V and 5 bases from J, with 11 bases between. Germline CDR1 SGHRS, CDR2 YFSETQ. CDR3 sequence (DNA): TGCGCCAGCAGCTTGGGACAAGAACTCAATGAAAAACTGTTTTTT. The encoded protein is CASSLGQELNEKLFF.

This chain uses TRBV27 with TRBJ2-7; TRBD2 agrees at 7 bases. Trimming at V came to 5 bases and at J to 0 bases, leaving 10 bases not matched to a gene. Germline loops: CDR1 MNHEY, CDR2 SMNVEV (reference sequence). CDR3 length: 16 residues. The CDR3 loop is CASSISGYSFSYEQYF. The DNA of the CDR3 is TGTGCCAGCAGTATTAGCGGGTATTCCTTCTCCTACGAGCAGTACTTC.

The gene calls are TRBV28 and TRBJ1-2; weak D call: TRBD1 (6 bases). This CDR3 comprises 13 residues. Germline loops: CDR1 MDHEN, CDR2 SYDVKM. Trimming cost V 2 bases and J 4 bases, with 8 bases left between them. The CDR3 sequence: CASSLGGSYGYTF. The CDR3 DNA is TGTGCCAGCAGTTTAGGGGGCAGCTATGGCTACACCTTC.

The V and J genes are TRBV10-2 and TRBJ2-7; the D is unclear. The CDR3 covers 11 residues. CDR1 is WSHSY, CDR2 SAAADI, per germline. V was shortened by 4 bases and J by 2 bases, with 3 bases between the two germline ends. Here the CDR3 reads CASSAAYEQYF. CDR3 nucleotides: TGCGCCAGCAGTGCCGCCTACGAGCAGTACTTC.

The chain couples TRBV14 to TRBJ1-2; the D is unclear. From germline, CDR1 is SGHDN and CDR2 FVKESK. V was shortened by 0 bases and J by 2 bases, with 16 bases between the two germline ends. The CDR3 is made up of 17 amino acids. The CDR3, as DNA: TGTGCCAGCAGCCAAGATGAGAGAGGGAGGATGAACTATGGCTACACCTTC. This translates into CASSQDERGRMNYGYTF. Variable domain in full (rest from reference TRBV14 and TRBJ1-2): EAGVTQFPSHSVIEKGQTVTLRCDPISGHDNLYWYRRVMGKEIKFLLHFVKESKQDESGMPNNRFLAERTGGTYSTLKVQPAELEDSGVYFCASSQDERGRMNYGYTFGSGTRLTVV.

Worth noting for this clone: Other DNA sequences from this sample encode an identical CDR3 as well. The V call is TRBV7-9, the J call TRBJ2-1; possibly TRBD1 or TRBD2 for D (6 bases each). The CDR3 is 13 residues long. Germline values: CDR1 SEHNR, CDR2 FQNEAQ (reference sequence). Trimming pared 0 bases from V and 8 bases from J, leaving 8 bases between. CDR3 region: CASSLAGGDEQFF. The CDR3 DNA reads as TGTGCCAGCAGCTTAGCGGGGGGCGATGAGCAGTTCTTC.

This clone is a singleton in its sample. The rearrangement joins TRBV4-3 to TRBJ2-5, with 7 positions matching TRBD1. The length of the CDR3 is 15 residues. Germline lookup yields CDR1 LGHNA and CDR2 YSLEER. Trimming took 1 base from V and 1 from J; bases not matched to a gene: 3. CDR3 in DNA: TGCGCCAGCAGCCAAGTAAGGGGGCCCCAAGAGACCCAGTACTTC. Residues: CASSQVRGPQETQYF.

The rearrangement uses TRBV27 and TRBJ2-7; D is perhaps TRBD1 (6 bases). The CDR3 is made up of 15 amino acids. Germline assignment: CDR1 MNHEY and CDR2 SMNVEV (reference sequence). V lost 2 bases to trimming and J lost 3 bases, with 14 bases between them. CDR3 sequence (DNA): TGTGCCAGCAGTTTAACCCAGGGGACCGTCTACGAGCAGTACTTC. Translation: CASSLTQGTVYEQYF.